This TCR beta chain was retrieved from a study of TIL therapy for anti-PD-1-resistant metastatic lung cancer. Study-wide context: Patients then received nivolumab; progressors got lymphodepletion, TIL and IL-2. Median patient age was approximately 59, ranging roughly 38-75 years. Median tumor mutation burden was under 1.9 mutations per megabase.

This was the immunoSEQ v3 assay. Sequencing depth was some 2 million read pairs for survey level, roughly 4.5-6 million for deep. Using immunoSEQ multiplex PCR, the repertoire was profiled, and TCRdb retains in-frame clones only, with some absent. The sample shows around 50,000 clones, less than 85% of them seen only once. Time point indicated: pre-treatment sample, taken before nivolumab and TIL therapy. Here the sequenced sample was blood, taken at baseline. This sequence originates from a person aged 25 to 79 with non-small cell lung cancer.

The CDR3 protein is CASSQDHGLPAGEQYF. The CDR3, as DNA: TGTGCCAGCAGCCAAGATCACGGACTCCCCGCGGGCGAGCAGTACTTC. V usage is TRBV4-2 and J usage is TRBJ2-7, with a tentative D call TRBD2 (5 bases). Germline loops: CDR1 LGHNA, CDR2 YNFKEQ. Trimming pared 0 bases from V and 6 bases from J, leaving 18 bases between. This CDR3 is built from 16 residues.